The 12 T cell receptor beta chains below were found in one sample sequenced in a study of OX40 agonist ivuxolimab in advanced cancers. The method was immunoSEQ multiplex PCR; TCRdb's version includes in-frame clones alone and lacks a portion of them. The sample records thousands of clones, around 75% being singletons. The source was CD4+ or CD8+ T cells sorted from blood, collected in a trial of the OX40 agonist ivuxolimab. The receptors were sampled from an adult with an advanced solid tumor such as melanoma, head and neck, liver or kidney cancer.

The chain combines TRBV4-1 with TRBJ2-7; D perhaps matches TRBD2 (6 bases). The V gene lost 4 bases and the J gene lost 3 bases, with 16 bases spanning the gap. CDR3 size: 15 residues. Germline CDR1 MGHRA, CDR2 YSYEKL. The CDR3 sequence is CASSLKLGTYYEQYF. CDR3 coding DNA: TGCGCCAGCAGCCTGAAGTTAGGGACTTACTACGAGCAGTACTTC.

This sequence joins TRBV5-4 and TRBJ2-4; D might be TRBD1 (6 bases). The CDR3 has 17 amino acids. The V end lost 3 bases, the J end lost 0 bases, and 16 bases lay between the germline ends. The germline CDR1 and CDR2 sequences are SGHNT and YYREEE (reference sequence). CDR3 nucleotides: TGTGCCAGCAGCTCAGGGGCCCTGCCGCTAGCCAAAAACATTCAGTACTTC. It yields the protein CASSSGALPLAKNIQYF.

CDR3 in amino acids: CASSLRVWGDLKGQETQYF. CDR3 nucleotides: TGTGCCAGCAGCTTACGGGTTTGGGGGGACTTGAAGGGCCAAGAGACCCAGTACTTC. The gene calls are TRBV7-8 and TRBJ2-5; tentatively, D is TRBD2 (6 bases). CDR3 length: 19 amino acids. The germline CDR1 and CDR2 sequences are SGHVS and FQNEAQ. The V end lost 2 bases, the J end lost 1 base, and 23 bases lay between the germline ends.

The chain employs TRBV29-1 and TRBJ2-5; TRBD1 might be the D (6 bases). V lost 6 bases, J lost 5 bases, and 13 bases lay in between. Germline-derived CDR1 and CDR2 are SQVTM and ANQGSEA. This CDR3 contains 12 residues. The CDR3 here is CSVHRDEETQYF. DNA for the CDR3: TGCAGCGTCCACAGGGATGAGGAGACCCAGTACTTC.

The chain joins TRBV11-2 to TRBJ2-7, with no clear D. Germline V gene data show CDR1 as SGHAT and CDR2 as FQNNGV. Deletions cut 0 bases from V and 3 bases from J, with 6 bases between. The CDR3 is made up of 13 amino acids. This CDR3 reads CASSLDGNYEQYF. CDR3 DNA sequence: TGTGCCAGCAGCTTAGATGGGAACTACGAGCAGTACTTC.

J is TRBJ2-1 and V is TRBV6-1; D is perhaps TRBD2 (5 bases). CDR1 and CDR2 from the germline V gene are MNHNS and SASEGT. The CDR3 length is 14 residues. V lost 5 bases to trimming and J lost 9 bases, with 17 bases between them. The CDR3 reads CASSTGPEGSEQFF. In nucleotides, the CDR3 is TGTGCCAGCAGTACCGGGCCAGAGGGCAGTGAGCAGTTCTTC.

By share, this clone ranks as medium-sized. V gene TRBV5-6 combines with J gene TRBJ1-2, with 11 bases matching TRBD1. Per germline, CDR1 SGHDT and CDR2 YYEEEE. This CDR3 has 16 amino acids. Trimming removed 4 bases from V and 4 bases from J; junction bases left unmatched: 9. The CDR3 nucleotides read TGTGCCAGCAGCCACTTATCCGGACAGGGGGCCTATGGCTACACCTTC. This gives the protein CASSHLSGQGAYGYTF.

V and J are TRBV18 and TRBJ2-7; 7 bases agree with TRBD1. The CDR3 covers 14 residues. Germline values: CDR1 KGHSH, CDR2 LQKENI. The V gene end was trimmed by 3 bases and the J gene end by 3 bases; junction bases not matched to a gene: 5. This CDR3 is CASSPYRGSYEQYF. The CDR3 bases are TGTGCCAGCTCACCTTACAGGGGAAGCTACGAGCAGTACTTC.

V gene TRBV10-3 combines with J gene TRBJ2-5, with D possibly TRBD1 on 5 matching bases. The CDR3 totals 14 residues. Trimming stripped 2 bases from V and 5 bases from J, with 12 bases between. The germline V gene has CDR1 ENHRY and CDR2 SYGVKD. In nucleotides, the CDR3 is TGTGCCATCAGTGAGGTGGGGCTAGACGAGACCCAGTACTTC. Translated: CAISEVGLDETQYF.

Regarding this clone: The junction departs from the called germline gene at one end, perhaps through a read error. The V and J genes are TRBV6-1 and TRBJ1-4; the D is unclear. CDR1 is MNHNS, CDR2 SASEGT, per germline. The CDR3 has 12 residues. The CDR3 protein is CASSENLWEALF. In nucleotides, the CDR3 is TGTGCCAGCAGTGAAAATCTTTGGGAGGCTCTTTTT.

The J gene is TRBJ2-2, the V gene TRBV5-6; TRBD2 agrees at 7 bases. The germline CDR1 and CDR2 sequences are SGHDT and YYEEEE. With 0 bases clipped from V and 1 base from J, the junction kept 3 bases outside the gene matches. The CDR3 loop spans 16 amino acids. This CDR3 reads CASSLAASGNTGELFF. The CDR3 DNA reads as TGTGCCAGCAGCTTGGCGGCTAGCGGGAACACCGGGGAGCTGTTTTTT.

This clone is medium-sized by share. The chain is built from TRBV19 and TRBJ2-1, with 9 bases fitting TRBD2. Germline CDR1 and CDR2: LNHDA and SQIVND (reference sequence). Trimming took 3 bases from V and 4 from J; bases not matched to a gene: 4. The CDR3 extends over 15 amino acids. CDR3 in amino acids: CASSINAGGYNEQFF. CDR3 DNA sequence: TGTGCCAGTAGTATCAATGCGGGGGGGTACAATGAGCAGTTCTTC.